This passage covers 12 T cell receptor beta chains from one sample sequenced in a study of T cells in narcolepsy. The assay was immunoSEQ multiplex PCR, and TCRdb's table has in-frame clones only and misses some. The data hold around 24,000 clones, with almost 85% observed a single time. The sample taken for sequencing was CD45RA- memory CD4+ T cells from PBMCs. The source of these receptors is a human donor with narcolepsy.

The V call is TRBV7-9, the J call TRBJ1-3; D call uncertain. This CDR3 contains 13 residues. CDR1 is SEHNR, CDR2 FQNEAQ, per germline (reference sequence). Trimming took off 5 bases at V and 6 bases at J, with 11 bases between the two ends. The CDR3 loop reads CASSRDTSNTIYF. CDR3 DNA: TGTGCCAGCAGCCGTGACACTTCAAACACCATATATTTT.

The chain has TRBV19 and TRBJ2-7, with 12 nucleotides matching TRBD2. The germline V gene encodes CDR1 LNHDA and CDR2 SQIVND (reference sequence). With V trimmed by 5 bases and J by 1 base, 3 bases remained unmatched. This CDR3 spans 15 amino acids. CDR3 region: CASSLTSGSSYEQYF. The CDR3 nucleotides are TGTGCCAGTAGTTTGACTAGCGGGAGTTCCTACGAGCAGTACTTC.

V and J are TRBV7-6 and TRBJ2-1, with D tentatively TRBD2 (6 bases). V gave up 0 bases and J gave up 3 bases, with 6 bases separating them. The CDR3 loop spans 14 amino acids. Germline V gene lookup returns CDR1 SGHVS and CDR2 FNYEAQ. The CDR3 sequence: CASSLAGGYNEQFF. The CDR3, as DNA: TGTGCCAGCAGCTTAGCCGGGGGCTACAATGAGCAGTTCTTC.

V is TRBV10-3 and J is TRBJ2-5; TRBD2 matches at 10 bases. The CDR3 runs 15 residues. Trimming cost V 5 bases and J 6 bases; bases outside gene matches: 9. In germline, CDR1 is ENHRY, CDR2 SYGVKD. In nucleotides, the CDR3 is TGTGCCATCAGTAGACTAGCGGGTGCCTCAAAGACCCAGTACTTC. It codes for CAISRLAGASKTQYF.

CDR3 amino acids: CASSLSGELFF. The CDR3 DNA follows: TGTGCCAGCAGTTTATCCGGGGAGCTGTTTTTT. The chain joins TRBV28 to TRBJ2-2; D remains unclear. The CDR3 is made up of 11 amino acids. The V end lost 1 base, the J end lost 6 bases, and 0 bases lay between the germline ends. Germline V lookup: CDR1 MDHEN, CDR2 SYDVKM.

This clone was seen only a few times. This sequence joins TRBV28 and TRBJ2-7; 8 bases match TRBD2. Trimming at V came to 6 bases and at J to 0 bases, leaving 19 bases not matched to a gene. The CDR3 sequence is 19 residues long. The V gene's germline CDR1 is MDHEN and CDR2 SYDVKM. The CDR3 bases are TGTGCCAGCAGATTAAGAGGGGTTAGCGGGATGATGAGCTCCTACGAGCAGTACTTC. Its protein product is CASRLRGVSGMMSSYEQYF. The full variable domain, rest sourced from reference TRBV28 and TRBJ2-7, is DVKVTQSSRYLVKRTGEKVFLECVQDMDHENMFWYRQDPGLGLRLIYFSYDVKMKEKGDIPEGYSVSREKKERFSLILESASTNQTSMYLCASRLRGVSGMMSSYEQYFGPGTRLTVT.

A note on this clone: Just one base apart from a much larger clone, this may be a read error. The chain employs TRBV5-4 and TRBJ1-5; D not resolved. V lost 4 bases to trimming and J lost 3 bases, with 14 bases between them. CDR3 length: 15 residues. CDR1 is SGHNT and CDR2 is YYREEE in the germline V gene (reference sequence). In DNA form, the CDR3 reads TGTGCCAGCAGCCAAGATATCGGGCACAATCAGCCCCAGCATTTT. This encodes CASSQDIGHNQPQHF.

V and J are TRBV6-1 and TRBJ1-5; no clear D gene. There are 13 residues in the CDR3. CDR1 MNHNS and CDR2 SASEGT come from the germline V gene. The V end lost 0 bases, the J end lost 4 bases, and 4 bases lay between the germline ends. For the CDR3, the DNA is TGTGCCAGCAGTGAAGCAGGGAATCAGCCCCAGCATTTT. Its translation is CASSEAGNQPQHF.

Details on this clone: At one boundary the junction diverges from the germline segment, which might be a read error. This rearrangement joins TRBV5-1 to TRBJ2-5; D perhaps matches TRBD1 (6 bases). The CDR3 totals 14 residues. The germline CDR1 and CDR2 sequences are SGHRS and YFSETQ. CDR3 in amino acids: CASSLGRGQEAQYF. The CDR3, as DNA: TGCGCCAGCAGCCTGGGCAGGGGACAAGAGGCCCAGTACTTC.

With regard to this clone: The junction departs from the called germline gene at one end, perhaps through a read error. The chain has TRBV7-7 and TRBJ2-5; 12 positions match TRBD2. The CDR3 covers 14 residues. CDR1 is SSHAT and CDR2 is FNYEAQ in the germline V gene (reference sequence). This chain's CDR3 is CASSWGLAGETQYF. DNA of the CDR3: TGTGCTAGCAGCTGGGGACTAGCGGGAGAGACCCAGTACTTC.

This sequence joins TRBV6-5 and TRBJ2-7; unclear D gene. Per the germline V gene, CDR1 is MNHEY and CDR2 is SVGAGI. The CDR3 runs to 13 residues. Between the trimmed V and J ends, which lost 5 bases and 2 bases, there was a span of 10 bases. CDR3 sequence reads: CASSDYSPYEQYF. DNA for the CDR3: TGTGCCAGCAGTGATTACTCGCCCTACGAGCAGTACTTC.

The J gene is TRBJ2-7, the V gene TRBV5-6; the match to TRBD1 covers 10 bases. Germline-derived CDR1 and CDR2 are SGHDT and YYEEEE. The CDR3 totals 15 residues. The V and J ends lost 3 bases and 5 bases, in that order; junction bases with no gene match: 8. The DNA of the CDR3 is TGTGCCAGCAGCTCTTCCGGGACAGGGGCCCACGAGCAGTACTTC. It is translated as CASSSSGTGAHEQYF.